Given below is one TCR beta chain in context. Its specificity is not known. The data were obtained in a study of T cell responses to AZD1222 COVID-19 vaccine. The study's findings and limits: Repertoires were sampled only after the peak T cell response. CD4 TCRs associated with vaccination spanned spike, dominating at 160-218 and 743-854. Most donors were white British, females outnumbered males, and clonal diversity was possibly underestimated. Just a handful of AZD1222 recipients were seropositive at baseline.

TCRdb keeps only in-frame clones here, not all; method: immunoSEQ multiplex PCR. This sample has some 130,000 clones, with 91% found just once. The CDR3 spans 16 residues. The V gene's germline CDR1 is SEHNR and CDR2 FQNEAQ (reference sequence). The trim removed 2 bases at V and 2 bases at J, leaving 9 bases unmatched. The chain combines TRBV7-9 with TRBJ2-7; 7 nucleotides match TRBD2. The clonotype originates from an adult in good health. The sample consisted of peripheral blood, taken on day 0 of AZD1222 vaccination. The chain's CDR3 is CASSLLSSGDPYEQYF. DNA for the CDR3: TGTGCCAGCAGCTTACTCTCTAGCGGAGACCCCTACGAGCAGTACTTC.